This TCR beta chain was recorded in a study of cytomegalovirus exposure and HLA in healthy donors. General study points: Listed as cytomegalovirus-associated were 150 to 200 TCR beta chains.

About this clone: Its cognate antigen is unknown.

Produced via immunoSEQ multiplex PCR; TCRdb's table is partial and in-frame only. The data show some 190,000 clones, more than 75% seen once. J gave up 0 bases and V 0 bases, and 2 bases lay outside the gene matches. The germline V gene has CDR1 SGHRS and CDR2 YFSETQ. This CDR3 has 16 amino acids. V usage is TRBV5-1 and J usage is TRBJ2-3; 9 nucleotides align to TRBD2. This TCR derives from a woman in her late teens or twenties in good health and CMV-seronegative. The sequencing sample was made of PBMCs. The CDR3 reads CASSLETSGSTDTQYF. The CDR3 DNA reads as TGCGCCAGCAGCTTGGAGACTAGCGGAAGCACAGATACGCAGTATTTT.